This entry lists 21 T cell receptor beta chains sequenced from one sample in a study of identical twins. TCRdb itself ran the 5' RACE reads through MiXCR, one entry per CDR3 protein. The sample has roughly 720,000 distinct CDR3 sequences; roughly 20% are singletons. This sample was also put to use in a study of T cells expressing NK-cell markers.

The sequenced sample was PBMCs. The source of these receptors is a young woman in good health.

This chain's CDR3 is CATSRETASYTF. CDR3 nucleotides: TGTGCCACCAGCAGAGAGACAGCGTCCTACACCTTC. V usage is TRBV15 and J usage is TRBJ1-2; the D gene is possibly TRBD1 (5 bases). The CDR3 covers 12 residues. The V and J ends lost 0 bases and 10 bases respectively, with 9 bases between them. Germline lookup yields CDR1 LNHNV and CDR2 YYDKDF (reference sequence).

The V gene is TRBV4-3, the J gene TRBJ2-3; D may be TRBD2 (5 bases). Trimming removed 0 bases from V and 9 bases from J, with 10 bases in between. Germline CDR1 LGHNA, CDR2 YSLEER. This CDR3 region has 13 residues. CDR3 amino acids: CASSQDRLQTQYF. As DNA, the CDR3 is TGCGCCAGCAGCCAAGACCGACTACAAACGCAGTATTTT.

This clonotype came up a few times. This chain connects TRBV20-1 to TRBJ2-7; TRBD2 matches 12 bases. CDR3 length equals 15 residues. After removal of 2 bases from V and 8 bases from J, the junction contained 10 bases not matched to a gene. Germline V gives CDR1 DFQATT, CDR2 SNEGSKA (reference sequence). In DNA form, the CDR3 reads TGCAGTGCTAGATTGACTAGCGGGAGACCCTTCAAGCAGTACTTC. Amino acid sequence: CSARLTSGRPFKQYF.

This clonotype showed up many times. This rearrangement joins TRBV20-1 to TRBJ1-6; TRBD1 matches 8 bases. The CDR3 covers 14 residues. The trim removed 5 bases at V and 9 bases at J, leaving 9 bases unmatched. From germline, CDR1 is DFQATT and CDR2 SNEGSKA (reference sequence). CDR3 loop: CSAPPGGVGSPLHF. Here the CDR3 DNA reads TGCAGTGCTCCTCCAGGGGGCGTCGGTTCACCCCTCCACTTT.

In this sample, this clonotype turned up a few times. This chain uses TRBV2 with TRBJ2-2; D is unresolved. The V gene lost 2 bases and the J gene lost 6 bases, with 1 base spanning the gap. This CDR3 comprises 11 residues. Germline CDR1 reads SNHLY; CDR2 reads FYNNEI. CDR3 sequence (DNA): TGTGCCAGCAGTGAACCCGGGGAGCTGTTTTTT. This translates into CASSEPGELFF.

This clonotype occurred a few times. The J gene is TRBJ1-1, the V gene TRBV29-1; 9 bases are shared with TRBD1. The CDR3 runs to 12 residues. The ends lost 6 bases at V and 8 bases at J; junction bases unmatched: 7. Germline assignment: CDR1 SQVTM and CDR2 ANQGSEA. Written as DNA, the CDR3 is TGCAGCGTAGCACAGGGGGCAGCAGAAGCTTTCTTT. This encodes CSVAQGAAEAFF.

This clonotype has more than one count but fewer than ten. The chain couples TRBV7-2 to TRBJ1-2; a weak D match, TRBD1 (5 bases). The CDR3 has 11 residues. In germline, CDR1 is SGHTA, CDR2 FQGNSA. V lost 9 bases and J lost 7, with 12 bases in between. This chain's CDR3 is CASPGEGGYTF. The CDR3 nucleotides are TGTGCCAGTCCGGGGGAAGGTGGCTACACCTTC.

The rearrangement links TRBV25-1 to TRBJ1-1; D unclear. This CDR3 is built from 13 residues. Germline V gene data show CDR1 as MGHDK and CDR2 as SYGVNS. V dropped 3 bases and J dropped 0 bases, with 5 bases sitting between them. Here the CDR3 reads CASSDWVNTEAFF. CDR3 bases: TGTGCCAGCAGTGATTGGGTGAACACTGAAGCTTTCTTT.

The chain has TRBV5-4 and TRBJ2-7; no clear D. This CDR3 contains 15 residues. The germline V gene encodes CDR1 SGHNT and CDR2 YYREEE (reference sequence). V was cut by 4 bases and J by 2 bases, with 16 bases left in between. The CDR3 protein is CASSTARTATYEQYF. DNA of the CDR3: TGTGCCAGCAGCACAGCCAGGACGGCCACCTACGAGCAGTACTTC.

The rearrangement links TRBV7-2 to TRBJ2-2; no clear D. CDR3 length: 14 amino acids. Trimming took 5 bases from V and 2 from J, leaving 9 bases between them. Germline V gives CDR1 SGHTA, CDR2 FQGNSA. This CDR3 is CASSILINTGELFF. The CDR3 DNA reads as TGTGCCAGCAGCATCCTGATTAACACCGGGGAGCTGTTTTTT. Variable domain in full (rest from reference TRBV7-2 and TRBJ2-2): GAGVSQSPSNKVTEKGKDVELRCDPISGHTALYWYRQSLGQGLEFLIYFQGNSAPDKSGLPSDRFSAERTGGSVSTLTIQRTQQEDSAVYLCASSILINTGELFFGEGSRLTVL.

This clonotype was seen a few times. V usage is TRBV25-1 and J usage is TRBJ2-5; no firm D call. The V gene lost 4 bases and the J gene lost 6 bases, with 12 bases spanning the gap. Per the germline V gene, CDR1 is MGHDK and CDR2 is SYGVNS. The CDR3 loop spans 13 amino acids. The CDR3, as DNA: TGTGCCAGCAGTGGGACGGCCTTTCAGACCCAGTACTTC. Amino acids: CASSGTAFQTQYF.

The chain combines TRBV12-1 with TRBJ1-2. TRBV12-1 is a pseudogene segment. The CDR3 is made up of 13 amino acids. DNA for the CDR3: TGTGCCAGCGGCCCCTTGTTCGAGCGCGGCTACACCTTC. It is translated as CASGPLFERGYTF.

A single count supports this clonotype. The chain uses TRBV20-1 and TRBJ2-1, with TRBD2 identical over 7 bases. The V gene end was trimmed by 6 bases and the J gene end by 4 bases; junction bases not matched to a gene: 9. Germline CDR1 DFQATT, CDR2 SNEGSKA (reference sequence). The CDR3 runs to 14 residues. CDR3 protein: CSAISGEGYNEQFF. DNA of the CDR3: TGCAGTGCCATATCGGGGGAGGGATACAATGAGCAGTTCTTC.

This clonotype turned up a few times. The chain couples TRBV5-1 to TRBJ2-1; 8 nucleotides align to TRBD2. The CDR3 runs 15 residues. V was clipped by 4 bases and J by 3 bases; unmatched bases: 6. CDR1 and CDR2 (germline): SGHRS, YFSETQ. The chain's CDR3 is CASSPGLVIYNEQFF. CDR3 nucleotides: TGCGCCAGCAGCCCGGGACTAGTAATCTACAATGAGCAGTTCTTC.

This clonotype was seen a handful of times. V gene TRBV10-3 combines with J gene TRBJ1-2, with D maybe TRBD1 (6 bases). Trimming cost V 6 bases and J 4 bases, with 18 bases left between them. The CDR3 loop spans 15 amino acids. The V gene's germline CDR1 is ENHRY and CDR2 SYGVKD. CDR3 sequence: CAISEQGTEGYGYTF. The CDR3 DNA follows: TGTGCCATCAGCGAACAGGGAACCGAGGGCTATGGCTACACCTTC.

The V and J genes are TRBV20-1 and TRBJ1-6; tentatively, D is TRBD1 (5 bases). The germline V gene encodes CDR1 DFQATT and CDR2 SNEGSKA (reference sequence). The CDR3 runs 16 residues. The V and J ends lost 0 bases and 4 bases respectively, with 13 bases between them. CDR3 protein: CSARDPLREYNSPLHF. CDR3 in DNA: TGCAGTGCTAGAGATCCCCTCAGGGAGTATAATTCACCCCTCCACTTT.

The V gene is TRBV7-9, the J gene TRBJ2-1; D remains unclear. CDR1 SEHNR and CDR2 FQNEAQ come from the germline V gene (reference sequence). CDR3 length: 13 residues. V lost 5 bases and J lost 7, with 12 bases in between. The CDR3 is CASSQQMRNEQFF. CDR3 in DNA: TGTGCCAGCAGCCAACAAATGAGGAATGAGCAGTTCTTC.

The chain links TRBV5-1 to TRBJ2-2, with TRBD1 as a possible D gene (5 bases). V was trimmed by 6 bases and J by 5 bases, leaving 17 bases between them. Germline V CDR1 and CDR2: SGHRS, YFSETQ. The CDR3 is 15 amino acids. CDR3 region: CASTPTVMETGELFF. The CDR3 nucleotides are TGCGCCAGCACCCCGACAGTTATGGAGACCGGGGAGCTGTTTTTT.

This chain links TRBV4-3 with TRBJ2-1; D is undetermined. V was cut by 4 bases and J by 0 bases, with 13 bases left in between. Germline CDR1 reads LGHNA; CDR2 reads YSLEER. This CDR3 region has 16 residues. CDR3 sequence reads: CASSRLTSDSYNEQFF. The DNA for the CDR3 is TGCGCCAGCAGCCGCCTTACGAGCGACTCCTACAATGAGCAGTTCTTC.

This clonotype was seen a handful of times. The CDR3 region is CASSMNSRDTQYF. CDR3 nucleotides: TGTGCCAGCAGTATGAATAGTCGGGATACGCAGTATTTT. The rearrangement joins TRBV7-2 to TRBJ2-3; D is unresolved. CDR3 length equals 13 residues. With 6 bases removed from V and 6 bases from J, the gap between germline ends came to 13 bases. CDR1 SGHTA and CDR2 FQGNSA come from the germline V gene.

This clonotype has only a few counts. This chain joins TRBV6-2 or TRBV6-3 and TRBJ2-1; the D is unclear. CDR1 and CDR2 (germline): MNHEY, SVGEGT. The length of the CDR3 is 12 residues. With 2 bases removed from V and 7 bases from J, the gap between germline ends came to 6 bases. CDR3 nucleotide sequence: TGTGCCAGCAGTTACAGCTGGAATGAGCAGTTCTTC. Its protein product is CASSYSWNEQFF.